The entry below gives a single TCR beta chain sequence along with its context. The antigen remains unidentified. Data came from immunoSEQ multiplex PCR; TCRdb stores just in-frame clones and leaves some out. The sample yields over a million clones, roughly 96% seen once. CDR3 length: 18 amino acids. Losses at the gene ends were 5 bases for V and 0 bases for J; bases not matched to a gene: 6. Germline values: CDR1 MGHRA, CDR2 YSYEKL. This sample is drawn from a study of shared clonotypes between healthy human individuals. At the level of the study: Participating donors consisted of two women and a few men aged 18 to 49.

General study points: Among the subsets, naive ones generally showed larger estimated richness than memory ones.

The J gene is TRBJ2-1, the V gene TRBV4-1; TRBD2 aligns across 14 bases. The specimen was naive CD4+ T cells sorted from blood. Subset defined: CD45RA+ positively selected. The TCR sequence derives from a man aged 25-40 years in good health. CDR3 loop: CASSARGTSGSSYNEQFF. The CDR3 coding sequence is TGCGCCAGCAGCGCTCGAGGGACTAGCGGGAGCTCCTACAATGAGCAGTTCTTC.